This T cell receptor beta chain was observed in a study of response to subunit inactivated influenza vaccine. At least ten counts were recorded for this clonotype. The antigen remains undetermined. Germline loops: CDR1 SGHRS, CDR2 YFSETQ. The CDR3 sequence is 16 residues long. V trimming: 4 bases; J trimming: 1 base; junction bases outside the gene matches: 2. TCRdb recomputed calls from the RT-PCR reads with MiXCR, one row per CDR3 protein. The sample holds under 750,000 distinct CDR3 sequences, 10% to 15% seen once. The study's findings and limits: Researchers suggested that each seasonal influenza vaccination recruits few new T cells.

The sequence came from a man in his fifties who received an inactivated influenza vaccine. This chain links TRBV5-1 with TRBJ2-3; 14 bases fit TRBD2. Sample: PBMCs from blood, taken on the day of vaccination. CDR3 residues: CASSPGLAGGTDTQYF. The CDR3, as DNA: TGCGCCAGCAGCCCGGGACTAGCGGGAGGCACAGATACGCAGTATTTT.